The sequence of this T cell receptor beta chain was determined in a study of CD8+ T cells in alopecia areata. The germline CDR1 and CDR2 sequences are MDHEN and SYDVKM. Trimming cost V 1 base and J 4 bases, with 5 bases left between them. The CDR3 length is 12 residues. Study-level points and caveats: Administration of tofacitinib significantly diminished scalp clonality and expanded CD8+ clones within the top 100. Among the cells sequenced in scalp samples are also the resident alphabeta T cells of normal skin. Across lesional scalp, and particularly alopecia totalis/universalis, clonality surpassed that of normal scalp.

The sample holds a few counts of this clone. What it recognizes is unknown. The same CDR3 arises from other DNA sequences in this sample as well. RNA, once extracted, was reverse transcribed into cDNA for use as the sequencing template. Profiling relied on immunoSEQ multiplex PCR, and the TCRdb table lists in-frame clones only, not all of them. The data show around 270,000 clones, 58% seen once. Documented treatment: oral pan-JAK inhibitor, 5-10 mg twice daily. This material consisted of CD4+ T cells sorted from blood, taken at week 24, from a patient treated with tofacitinib. V gene TRBV28 combines with J gene TRBJ2-7; D ambiguous. The clonotype comes from a human donor with alopecia areata. CDR3 region: CASSLSTYEQYF. In nucleotides, the CDR3 is TGTGCCAGCAGTTTATCTACATACGAGCAGTACTTC.